These T cell receptor beta chains were read from a single sample in a study of T cells in Graves' hyperthyroidism and ophthalmopathy. Each CDR3 protein is one row after TCRdb ran MiXCR on the multiplex PCR reads. The table has a few hundred thousand distinct CDR3 sequences, approximately 15% seen once; the top ten hold roughly 3.4%. The sample was blood. These receptors came from a woman aged 35 to 49 with Graves' ophthalmopathy. CDR3s include the opening cysteine and the closing phenylalanine or tryptophan. D genes are given only for firm matches. The size entry is marked missing in some rows and otherwise reads once, few, many or a size class.

>TRBJ2-1|TRBV20-1|many|16|TRBD2
TGCAGTGCTGTCGCCGCGGGAGTGGTCTCCTACAATGAGCAGTTCTTC
CSAVAAGVVSYNEQFF
>TRBJ1-1|TRBV12-3/TRBV12-4|many|11|TRBD1
TGTGCCAGCAGTCAGGACAGGGAAGCTTTCTTT
CASSQDREAFF
>TRBJ2-7|TRBV5-1|many|12|-
TGCGCCAGCAGCTTGGATTGGTACGAGCAGTACTTC
CASSLDWYEQYF
>TRBJ1-5|TRBV18|many|15|-
TGTGCCAGCTCAAGTGCCCCGGGGGACAATCAGCCCCAGCATTTT
CASSSAPGDNQPQHF
>TRBJ2-3|TRBV19|few|17|TRBD2
TGTGCCAGTAGTATACGGAGCGGGAGTGATAACACAGATACGCAGTATTTT
CASSIRSGSDNTDTQYF
>TRBJ1-2|TRBV27|few|16|-
TGTGCCAGCAGCCGTTATCCGGGGACGTCGGTCTATGGCTACACCTTC
CASSRYPGTSVYGYTF
>TRBJ1-1|TRBV7-9|-|18|TRBD1
TGTGCCAGCAGCTTAAAGACAGGGGGTAATTTGCCGAACACTGAAGCTTTCTTT
CASSLKTGGNLPNTEAFF
>TRBJ2-2|TRBV18|few|16|TRBD1
TGTGCCAGCTCACATCGGACAGGGCGGCGCACCGGGGAGCTGTTTTTT
CASSHRTGRRTGELFF
>TRBJ2-4|TRBV30|many|12|TRBD1
TGTGCCTGGAGAGACAGGGGTTCCATTCAGTACTTC
CAWRDRGSIQYF
>TRBJ2-1|TRBV20-1|many|15|TRBD2
TGCAGTGCTAGAGATGGGCGGGGGGGCTACAATGAGCAGTTCTTC
CSARDGRGGYNEQFF
>TRBJ1-5|TRBV3-1|many|15|TRBD1
TGTGCCAGCAGCCAAGATCGACAGGGGAATCAGCCCCAGCATTTT
CASSQDRQGNQPQHF
>TRBJ2-7|TRBV28|many|14|TRBD2
TGTGCCAGCAGAAGGAGCGGGAGCTCCTACGAGCAGTACTTC
CASRRSGSSYEQYF
>TRBJ2-3|TRBV18|few|15|-
TGTGCCAGCTCACCAAGCCGGGGCGGCACAGATACGCAGTATTTT
CASSPSRGGTDTQYF
>TRBJ2-1|TRBV19|few|15|TRBD1
TGTGCCAGTAGGAACAGGGGGCTGAGGAGCAATGAGCAGTTCTTC
CASRNRGLRSNEQFF
>TRBJ1-2|TRBV6-2/TRBV6-3|-|12|-
TGTGCCAGCCGGACGGGAGTATGGGGCTACGCCTTC
CASRTGVWGYAF
>TRBJ1-1|TRBV11-2|-|15|TRBD1
TGTGCCAGTATAAAGGGGGCGTGGGGGGGCACTGAAGCTTTCTTT
CASIKGAWGGTEAFF
>TRBJ1-5|TRBV3-1|many|13|-
TGTGCCAGCAGCCAAGCGGGAGAAGGCGCCCAGCATTTT
CASSQAGEGAQHF
>TRBJ2-4|TRBV28|-|15|TRBD2
TGTGCCAGCAGTTTAGCGGGAGTATCAAAAAACATTCAGTACTTC
CASSLAGVSKNIQYF
>TRBJ2-7|TRBV7-6|-|16|TRBD2
TGTGCCAGCAGCTTAGCCAGCGGGAGGTACTCCTACGAGCAGTACTTC
CASSLASGRYSYEQYF
>TRBJ2-1|TRBV5-1|many|15|-
TGCGCCAGCAGCTTGGATGGTTCCCCTCGCAATGAGCAGTTCTTC
CASSLDGSPRNEQFF
>TRBJ2-7|TRBV27|many|15|TRBD2
TGTGCCAGCAGTTCGGGACTAGCGGCCGCTCGGGAGCAGTACTTC
CASSSGLAAAREQYF
>TRBJ2-5|TRBV18|many|14|TRBD1
TGTGCCAGCTCACCACCGGGACAGCAAGAGACCCAGTACTTC
CASSPPGQQETQYF
>TRBJ2-7|TRBV11-2|many|14|-
TGTGCCAGCAGCTTAAGGACCCTAGGAGGCGAGCAGTACTTC
CASSLRTLGGEQYF
>TRBJ2-5|TRBV20-1|few|11|-
TGCAGTGCCCCCTCGACAGAGACCCAGTACTTC
CSAPSTETQYF
>TRBJ2-1|TRBV13|once|13|TRBD1
TGTGCCAGCTCCGGGACAGTTAACAATGAGCAGTTCTTC
CASSGTVNNEQFF
>TRBJ2-7|TRBV11-3|-|13|-
TGTGCCAGCAGCGTATTGGACGGCTACGAGCAGTACTTC
CASSVLDGYEQYF
>TRBJ2-2|TRBV3-1|-|17|-
TGTGCCAGCAGCCTAAATCCAACGGCGGCGAACACCGGGGAGCTGTTTTTT
CASSLNPTAANTGELFF
>TRBJ2-2|TRBV7-9|few|15|-
TGTGCCAGCAGGGGGGGGCCCGCGAACACCGGGGAGCTGTTTTTT
CASRGGPANTGELFF
>TRBJ2-7|TRBV20-1|many|15|-
TGCAGTGCTAGATTCCCTAGCAGGGGAGAATACGAGCAGTACTTC
CSARFPSRGEYEQYF
>TRBJ1-1|TRBV9|-|12|-
TGTGCCAGCAGCCGGGCGCAGAGGGCTGCTTTCTTT
CASSRAQRAAFF
>TRBJ2-5|TRBV12-3/TRBV12-4|many|13|-
TGTGCCAGCAGTTTAGCCAGGGTGGAGACCCAGTACTTC
CASSLARVETQYF
>TRBJ1-5|TRBV20-1|-|16|TRBD1
TGCAGTGCTATCACAGGGGGCGCTTCGAACAATCAGCCCCAGCATTTT
CSAITGGASNNQPQHF
>TRBJ1-1|TRBV7-8|many|16|-
TGTGCCAGCAGCTTTTCCGTGGACCGGGGGAACACTGAAGCTTTCTTT
CASSFSVDRGNTEAFF
>TRBJ2-7|TRBV6-1|many|13|-
TGTGCCAGCAGAATTAGCGACTCCTACGAGCAGTACTTC
CASRISDSYEQYF
>TRBJ1-5|TRBV6-1|many|15|-
TGTGCCAGCAGTGAAACCAGTAATAGCAATCAGCCCCAGCATTTT
CASSETSNSNQPQHF
>TRBJ2-2|TRBV4-2|many|15|TRBD2
TGTGCCAGCAGCCTTCAGCGGGATGACACCGGGGAGCTGTTTTTT
CASSLQRDDTGELFF
>TRBJ2-3|TRBV2|many|15|-
TGTGCCAGCAGCCGAGACAGAACCGGGACAGATACGCAGTATTTT
CASSRDRTGTDTQYF
>TRBJ1-5|TRBV12-3/TRBV12-4|many|14|-
TGTGCCAGCAGTAAGGGCCAGCAGGGTCAGCCCCAGCATTTT
CASSKGQQGQPQHF
>TRBJ1-5|TRBV30|many|13|-
TGTGCCTGGAGCCCCAAGAGCAATCAGCCCCAGCATTTT
CAWSPKSNQPQHF
>TRBJ2-1|TRBV28|many|17|TRBD2
TGTGCCAGCAGTTCTTACGGGAGGGCCCTTAATGACAATGAGCAGTTCTTC
CASSSYGRALNDNEQFF
>TRBJ1-1|TRBV29-1|few|13|-
TGCAGCGTTGAAACGGGGGTTAACACTGAAGCTTTCTTT
CSVETGVNTEAFF